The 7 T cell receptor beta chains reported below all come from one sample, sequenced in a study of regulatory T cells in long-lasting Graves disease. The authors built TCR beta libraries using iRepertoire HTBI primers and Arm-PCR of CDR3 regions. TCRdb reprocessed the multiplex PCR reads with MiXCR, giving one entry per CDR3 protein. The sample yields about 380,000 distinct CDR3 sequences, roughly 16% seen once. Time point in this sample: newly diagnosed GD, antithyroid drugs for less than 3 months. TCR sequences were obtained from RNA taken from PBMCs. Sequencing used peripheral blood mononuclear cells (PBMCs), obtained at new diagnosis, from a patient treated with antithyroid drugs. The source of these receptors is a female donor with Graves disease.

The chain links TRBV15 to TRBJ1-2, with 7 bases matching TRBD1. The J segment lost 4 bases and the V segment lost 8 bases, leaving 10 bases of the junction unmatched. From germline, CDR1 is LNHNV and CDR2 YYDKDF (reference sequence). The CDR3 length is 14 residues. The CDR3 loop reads CATSAKGGVYGYTF. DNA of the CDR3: TGTGCCACCTCGGCGAAAGGGGGCGTCTATGGCTACACCTTC.

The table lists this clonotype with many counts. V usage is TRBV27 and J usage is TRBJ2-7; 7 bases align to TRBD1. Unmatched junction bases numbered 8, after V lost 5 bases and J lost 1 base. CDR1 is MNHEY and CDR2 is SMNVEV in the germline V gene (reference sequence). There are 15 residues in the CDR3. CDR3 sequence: CASSTNPTGSYEQYF. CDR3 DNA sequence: TGTGCCAGCAGTACAAACCCGACAGGGTCCTACGAGCAGTACTTC.

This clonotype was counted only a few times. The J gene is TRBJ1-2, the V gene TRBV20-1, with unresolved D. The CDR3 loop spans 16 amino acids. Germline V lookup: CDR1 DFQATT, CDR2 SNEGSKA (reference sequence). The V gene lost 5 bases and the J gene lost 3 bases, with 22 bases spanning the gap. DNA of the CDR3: TGCAGTGCTCAAGCAAGTCCCACCGGGGAGTACTATGGCTACACCTTC. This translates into CSAQASPTGEYYGYTF.

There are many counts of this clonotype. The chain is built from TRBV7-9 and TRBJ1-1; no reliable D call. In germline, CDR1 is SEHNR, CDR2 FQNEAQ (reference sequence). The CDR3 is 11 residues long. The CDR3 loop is CAATAGTEAFF. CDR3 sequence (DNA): TGTGCAGCGACCGCGGGCACTGAAGCTTTCTTT.

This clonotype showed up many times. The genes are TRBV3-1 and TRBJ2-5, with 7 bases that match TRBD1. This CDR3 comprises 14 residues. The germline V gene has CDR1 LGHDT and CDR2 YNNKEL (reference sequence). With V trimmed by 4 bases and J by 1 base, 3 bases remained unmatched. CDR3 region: CASSLWDSQETQYF. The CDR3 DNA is TGTGCCAGCAGCCTTTGGGACAGCCAAGAGACCCAGTACTTC.

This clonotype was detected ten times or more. CDR3 amino acids: CASSLGPSLNSNQPQHF. The CDR3 DNA is TGTGCCAGCAGCTTAGGGCCCTCACTTAATAGCAATCAGCCCCAGCATTTT. The chain employs TRBV11-2 and TRBJ1-5; the D is unclear. Germline V CDR1 and CDR2: SGHAT, FQNNGV. With 1 base removed from V and 0 bases from J, the gap between germline ends came to 13 bases. The CDR3 length is 17 residues.

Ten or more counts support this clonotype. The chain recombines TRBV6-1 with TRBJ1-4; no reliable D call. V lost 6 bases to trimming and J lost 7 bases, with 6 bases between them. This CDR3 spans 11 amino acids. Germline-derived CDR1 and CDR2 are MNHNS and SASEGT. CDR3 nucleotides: TGTGCCAGCAGAACGGGTGAAAAACTGTTTTTT. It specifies CASRTGEKLFF.